The 19 T cell receptor beta chains reported below all come from one sample, sequenced in a study of cytomegalovirus exposure and HLA in healthy donors. Use of 60 Vbeta and 13 Jbeta primers characterized the PCR. The method was immunoSEQ multiplex PCR; TCRdb's version includes in-frame clones alone and lacks a portion of them. The sample includes 200,000 to 250,000 clones. Sequencing input: PBMCs. The receptor set was obtained from a woman in her 30s in good health and CMV-seropositive.

V and J are TRBV20-1 and TRBJ2-5, with D tentatively TRBD2 (6 bases). The CDR3 consists of 11 residues. Germline values: CDR1 DFQATT, CDR2 SNEGSKA (reference sequence). V was cut by 3 bases and J by 4 bases, with 6 bases left in between. In nucleotides, the CDR3 is TGCAGTGCTAGCGGGAGAGAGACCCAGTACTTC. This gives the protein CSASGRETQYF.

V and J are TRBV9 and TRBJ1-2; D perhaps matches TRBD1 (5 bases). V was pared by 3 bases and J by 6 bases, with 15 bases between. The CDR3 runs to 14 residues. Germline CDR1 reads SGDLS; CDR2 reads YYNGEE. In DNA, the CDR3 is TGTGCCAGCAGCGGATATTCTTGGGGGGATGGCTACACCTTC. It codes for CASSGYSWGDGYTF.

The rearrangement uses TRBV10-1 and TRBJ2-4; maybe TRBD2 (5 bases). With 4 bases removed from V and 6 bases from J, the gap between germline ends came to 13 bases. The germline gives CDR1 WNHNN, CDR2 SYGVQD (reference sequence). CDR3 length: 14 amino acids. CDR3 region: CASSADPRGNIQYF. The CDR3 region has the DNA TGCGCCAGCAGTGCAGATCCCCGGGGAAACATTCAGTACTTC.

The genes are TRBV28 and TRBJ2-7; the match to TRBD2 covers 10 bases. Germline CDR1 and CDR2: MDHEN and SYDVKM. Unmatched junction bases numbered 16, after V lost 2 bases and J lost 3 bases. This CDR3 is 19 amino acids long. This CDR3 is CASSLRKLGPGLAIYEQYF. CDR3 in DNA: TGTGCCAGCAGTTTACGCAAATTGGGTCCGGGACTAGCGATCTACGAGCAGTACTTC.

The V gene is TRBV6-6, the J gene TRBJ1-5; 10 positions agree with TRBD1. Unmatched junction bases numbered 5, after V lost 4 bases and J lost 5 bases. The CDR3 spans 15 residues. CDR1 and CDR2 from the germline V gene are MNHNY and SVGAGI (reference sequence). DNA of the CDR3: TGTGCCAGCAGTTTTAAGACAGGGGGCTATCAGCCCCAGCATTTT. Its translation: CASSFKTGGYQPQHF.

The chain couples TRBV5-4 to TRBJ2-7; 9 nucleotides align to TRBD2. Germline trimming cut 0 bases from V and 0 bases from J; bases unmatched to any gene: 10. The CDR3 runs to 18 residues. The V gene's germline CDR1 is SGHNT and CDR2 YYREEE (reference sequence). CDR3 sequence reads: CASSLDLGLAGTSYEQYF. The CDR3 region has the DNA TGTGCCAGCAGCTTGGATCTGGGCCTAGCGGGGACCTCCTACGAGCAGTACTTC.

The chain links TRBV28 to TRBJ2-5, with unresolved D. Trimming took off 10 bases at V and 2 bases at J, with 11 bases between the two ends. This CDR3 region has 12 residues. Germline CDR1 MDHEN, CDR2 SYDVKM. The CDR3 DNA follows: TGTGCCACGTGTCGGCGGCAAGAGACCCAGTACTTC. This sequence encodes CATCRRQETQYF.

The gene calls are TRBV19 and TRBJ2-4; TRBD2 aligns across 8 bases. The trim removed 1 base at V and 8 bases at J, leaving 7 bases unmatched. The CDR3 totals 15 residues. CDR1 is LNHDA, CDR2 SQIVND, per germline (reference sequence). CDR3 amino acids: CASSIVGGRRDIQYF. The CDR3 nucleotides are TGTGCCAGTAGTATAGTGGGCGGGAGGCGGGACATTCAGTACTTC.

The J gene is TRBJ2-3, the V gene TRBV5-1; D may be TRBD1 (6 bases). V lost 1 base, J lost 0 bases, and 15 bases lay in between. This CDR3 comprises 17 residues. CDR1 is SGHRS, CDR2 YFSETQ, per germline. CDR3 region: CASSLTGTRPSTDTQYF. Here the CDR3 DNA reads TGCGCCAGCAGCTTGACAGGGACAAGACCTAGCACAGATACGCAGTATTTT.

The chain joins TRBV2 to TRBJ2-1, with a possible D match to TRBD2 (5 bases). Trimming removed 2 bases at V and 15 bases at J, with 8 bases between. The germline V gene encodes CDR1 SNHLY and CDR2 FYNNEI. This CDR3 comprises 10 residues. CDR3 protein: CASSETSRFF. The CDR3 DNA sequence: TGTGCCAGCAGTGAAACTAGTCGGTTCTTC. Supplemented by reference TRBV2 and TRBJ2-1, the full variable domain reads EPEVTQTPSHQVTQMGQEVILRCVPISNHLYFYWYRQILGQKVEFLVSFYNNEISEKSEIFDDQFSVERPDGSNFTLKIRSTKLEDSAMYFCASSETSRFFGPGTRLTVL.

The chain combines TRBV4-3 with TRBJ2-2, with 7 bases matching TRBD1. V was clipped by 0 bases and J by 5 bases; unmatched bases: 6. The CDR3 loop spans 16 amino acids. CDR1 is LGHNA, CDR2 YSLEER, per germline. The CDR3 coding sequence is TGCGCCAGCAGCCAAGAATGGGACAGAACTACCGGGGAGCTGTTTTTT. This sequence encodes CASSQEWDRTTGELFF.

The genes are TRBV7-7 and TRBJ2-5, with D perhaps matching TRBD1 (6 bases). The CDR3 contains 15 residues. Germline CDR1 SSHAT, CDR2 FNYEAQ (reference sequence). Trimming shortened V by 5 bases and J by 3 bases, and 16 bases separated the two germline ends. This chain's CDR3 is CASSPHGQPEETQYF. CDR3 nucleotides: TGTGCCAGCAGCCCACATGGACAGCCCGAAGAGACCCAGTACTTC.

The chain joins TRBV7-2 to TRBJ1-2; 9 bases line up with TRBD1. This CDR3 spans 13 amino acids. Looked up from germline, CDR1 is SGHTA and CDR2 is FQGNSA. V dropped 4 bases and J dropped 5; count of bases not matched to a gene: 2. The CDR3 protein is CASSWDRVYGYTF. CDR3 DNA sequence: TGTGCCAGCAGCTGGGACAGGGTTTATGGCTACACCTTC.

The CDR3 region has the DNA TGTGCCAGCAGCCGACCTAGCGGGAGTGTAACCAAAAACATTCAGTACTTC. Amino acids: CASSRPSGSVTKNIQYF. The rearrangement uses TRBV13 and TRBJ2-4; 10 bases align to TRBD2. The V segment lost 5 bases and the J segment 2 bases; nucleotides outside the gene matches: 9. From germline, CDR1 is PRHDT and CDR2 FYEKMQ (reference sequence). CDR3 length: 17 amino acids. The full variable domain, in which reference TRBV13 and TRBJ2-4 provide the parts outside the CDR3, is AAGVIQSPRHLIKEKRETATLKCYPIPRHDTVYWYQQGPGQDPQFLISFYEKMQSDKGSIPDRFSAQQFSDYHSELNMSSLELGDSALYFCASSRPSGSVTKNIQYFGAGTRLSVL.

This chain connects TRBV11-2 to TRBJ1-2; weak D call: TRBD1 (5 bases). The germline gives CDR1 SGHAT, CDR2 FQNNGV. The V end lost 4 bases, the J end lost 8 bases, and 20 bases lay between the germline ends. The length of the CDR3 is 15 residues. Written as DNA, the CDR3 is TGTGCCAGCAGCTCTTCTTTGAGGACGGGGGGAGGCTACACCTTC. Translated: CASSSSLRTGGGYTF.

The chain recombines TRBV18 with TRBJ1-5, with no clear D. CDR1 KGHSH and CDR2 LQKENI come from the germline V gene. Trimming cost V 3 bases and J 2 bases, with 11 bases left between them. This CDR3 region has 15 residues. CDR3 nucleotide sequence: TGTGCCAGCTCACCCAGTAATATTGGCAATCAGCCCCAGCATTTT. Its protein product is CASSPSNIGNQPQHF.

The chain is built from TRBV2 and TRBJ1-1, with 8 bases that match TRBD1. This CDR3 comprises 13 residues. The J segment lost 5 bases and the V segment lost 6 bases, leaving 5 bases of the junction unmatched. The germline V gene has CDR1 SNHLY and CDR2 FYNNEI. CDR3 sequence: CASREDRVTEAFF. CDR3 coding DNA: TGTGCCAGCAGGGAGGACAGGGTGACTGAAGCTTTCTTT.

The chain carries TRBV15 and TRBJ2-7; D call uncertain. This CDR3 contains 13 residues. CDR1 LNHNV and CDR2 YYDKDF come from the germline V gene (reference sequence). V was clipped by 0 bases and J by 5 bases, with 8 bases between them. The CDR3: CATSRDSPDEQYF. The CDR3 nucleotides are TGTGCCACCAGCAGAGATTCCCCAGACGAGCAGTACTTC.

V is TRBV7-2 and J is TRBJ1-4; the D is unclear. V was cut by 1 base and J by 8 bases, with 8 bases left in between. The CDR3 is 13 residues long. CDR1 is SGHTA, CDR2 FQGNSA, per germline. CDR3 DNA sequence: TGTGCCAGCAGCTTAGTGGTTCGGGAAAAACTGTTTTTT. Translated, it gives CASSLVVREKLFF. Supplemented by reference TRBV7-2 and TRBJ1-4, the full variable domain reads GAGVSQSPSNKVTEKGKDVELRCDPISGHTALYWYRQSLGQGLEFLIYFQGNSAPDKSGLPSDRFSAERTGGSVSTLTIQRTQQEDSAVYLCASSLVVREKLFFGSGTQLSVL.